These 6 T cell receptor beta chains share one sample of origin, sequenced in a study of blood T cell repertoires in COVID-19. Profiling relied on immunoSEQ multiplex PCR, and the TCRdb table lists in-frame clones only, not all of them. The sample consists of roughly 40,000 clones, 60% to 85% of them appearing once. The sample was peripheral blood. The source of these receptors is a man aged 65-85 years with acute or convalescent COVID-19.

The chain recombines TRBV11-1 with TRBJ1-6; no reliable D call. The CDR3 runs to 13 residues. The germline V gene has CDR1 SGHAT and CDR2 FQDESV (reference sequence). Between the trimmed V and J ends, which lost 5 bases and 13 bases, there was a span of 15 bases. The CDR3 region is CASSPRVGDPLHF. The CDR3 nucleotides are TGTGCCAGCAGCCCCCGTGTGGGAGATCCCCTCCACTTT.

The chain uses TRBV24-1 and TRBJ2-7, with 8 bases lining up with TRBD1. After removal of 9 bases from V and 1 base from J, the junction contained 4 bases not matched to a gene. The CDR3 runs to 13 residues. CDR1 and CDR2 (germline): KGHDR, SFDVKD. For the CDR3, the DNA is TGTGCCACCGCAGGGGGCCCTTCCTACGAGCAGTACTTC. This translates into CATAGGPSYEQYF.

The chain joins TRBV10-3 to TRBJ2-1, with 8 nucleotides matching TRBD2. Germline V gene sequence: CDR1 ENHRY, CDR2 SYGVKD. Trimming cost V 3 bases and J 6 bases; bases outside gene matches: 1. This CDR3 is built from 13 residues. CDR3 DNA sequence: TGTGCCATCAGTGAAGGGACTAGCAATGAGCAGTTCTTC. Encoded protein: CAISEGTSNEQFF.

The gene calls are TRBV12-5 and TRBJ2-1; D might be TRBD2 (6 bases). The CDR3 runs to 13 residues. Germline V gene lookup returns CDR1 LGHNT and CDR2 FRNRAP. Trimming removed 3 bases at V and 9 bases at J, with 12 bases between. CDR3 amino acids: CASGFIAAGEQFF. The DNA for the CDR3 is TGTGCTAGTGGTTTCATAGCGGCGGGTGAGCAGTTCTTC.

This clone occurred many times. The chain has TRBV27 and TRBJ2-1; TRBD1 might be the D (5 bases). The germline V gene encodes CDR1 MNHEY and CDR2 SMNVEV (reference sequence). This CDR3 region has 13 residues. The V end lost 4 bases, the J end lost 5 bases, and 9 bases lay between the germline ends. CDR3 DNA: TGTGCCAGCAGTTCCAGCAGGGACAATGAGCAGTTCTTC. Its protein is CASSSSRDNEQFF.

This clone was recorded only once. The chain is built from TRBV5-1 and TRBJ2-5; 8 bases align to TRBD2. Germline V gene lookup returns CDR1 SGHRS and CDR2 YFSETQ. The CDR3 loop spans 15 amino acids. V lost 3 bases, J lost 5 bases, and 9 bases stayed unmatched. CDR3 sequence: CASSWRGEGTETQYF. CDR3 in DNA: TGCGCCAGCAGCTGGCGGGGGGAGGGGACGGAGACCCAGTACTTC.